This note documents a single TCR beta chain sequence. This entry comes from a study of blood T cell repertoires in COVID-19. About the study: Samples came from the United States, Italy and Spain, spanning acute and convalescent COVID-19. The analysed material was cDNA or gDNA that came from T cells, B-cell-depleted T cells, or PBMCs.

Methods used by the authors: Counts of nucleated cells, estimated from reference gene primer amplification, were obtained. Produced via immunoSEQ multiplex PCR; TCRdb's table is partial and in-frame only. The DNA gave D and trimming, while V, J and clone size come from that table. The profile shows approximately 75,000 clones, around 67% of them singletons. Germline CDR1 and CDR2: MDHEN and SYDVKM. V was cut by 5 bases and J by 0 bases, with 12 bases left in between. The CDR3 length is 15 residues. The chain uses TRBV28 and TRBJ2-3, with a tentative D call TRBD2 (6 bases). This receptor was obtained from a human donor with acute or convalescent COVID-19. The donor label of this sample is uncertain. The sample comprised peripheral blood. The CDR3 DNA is TGTGCCAGCAGTATCGGGGGACGGAGCACAGATACGCAGTATTTT. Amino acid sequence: CASSIGGRSTDTQYF.